This entry lists 18 T cell receptor beta chains sequenced from one sample in a study of cytomegalovirus exposure and HLA in healthy donors. PCR involved 60 Vbeta and 13 Jbeta primers. This table comes from immunoSEQ multiplex PCR, and its TCRdb copy is limited to in-frame clones, with some not included. This sample yields 170,000 or so clones, of which roughly 78% are seen a single time; less than 15% belongs to the top ten. Sequenced input: PBMCs. The source is a woman between 45 and 60 years old in good health and CMV-seropositive.

The chain joins TRBV4-2 to TRBJ2-1, with 8 bases that match TRBD2. Germline V gene sequence: CDR1 LGHNA, CDR2 YNFKEQ. After removal of 0 bases from V and 4 bases from J, the junction contained 8 bases not matched to a gene. The CDR3 has 17 residues. CDR3 coding DNA: TGTGCCAGCAGCCAAGATCGGGGCGGGGGGCCGTACAATGAGCAGTTCTTC. Amino acids: CASSQDRGGGPYNEQFF.

The chain links TRBV10-3 to TRBJ1-3; TRBD1 is a possible D gene (5 bases). Germline V lookup: CDR1 ENHRY, CDR2 SYGVKD. CDR3 length: 15 residues. The germline V and J ends were trimmed by 6 bases and 3 bases, with 15 bases remaining between them. CDR3 sequence reads: CAIRASAGLGNTIYF. DNA for the CDR3: TGTGCCATCAGGGCCTCGGCAGGGCTTGGAAACACCATATATTTT.

This rearrangement joins TRBV6-5 to TRBJ1-1, with D tentatively TRBD1 (5 bases). The V and J ends lost 4 bases and 4 bases respectively, with 10 bases between them. This CDR3 is built from 13 residues. Germline V gene lookup returns CDR1 MNHEY and CDR2 SVGAGI. The CDR3 sequence is CASSWAGGTEAFF. As DNA, the CDR3 is TGTGCCAGCAGTTGGGCGGGGGGCACTGAAGCTTTCTTT.

This clone has a handful of counts. The chain employs TRBV27 and TRBJ1-1; possible D gene TRBD1, 5 bases. The CDR3 totals 16 residues. CDR1 is MNHEY, CDR2 SMNVEV, per germline (reference sequence). Trimming removed 4 bases at V and 4 bases at J, with 19 bases between. CDR3 coding DNA: TGTGCCAGCAGTTATAACATCAGGGACTGGGGCACTGAAGCTTTCTTT. Encoded protein: CASSYNIRDWGTEAFF.

This chain joins TRBV6-5 and TRBJ2-7; TRBD2 aligns across 7 bases. The CDR3 contains 14 residues. Trimming took 5 bases from V and 1 from J; bases not matched to a gene: 5. Germline assignment: CDR1 MNHEY and CDR2 SVGAGI. CDR3 coding DNA: TGTGCCAGCAGTCCAGCGGGGACGTCCTACGAGCAGTACTTC. Its translation is CASSPAGTSYEQYF.

The chain has TRBV7-9 and TRBJ2-3, with 9 bases that match TRBD2. Germline loops: CDR1 SEHNR, CDR2 FQNEAQ (reference sequence). With 0 bases clipped from V and 3 bases from J, the junction kept 1 base outside the gene matches. The length of the CDR3 is 15 residues. CDR3 DNA: TGTGCCAGCAGCTTAGCGCTAGCGGGGACAGATACGCAGTATTTT. Translation gives CASSLALAGTDTQYF.

The J gene is TRBJ2-5, the V gene TRBV5-6; 9 bases agree with TRBD2. There are 17 residues in the CDR3. J gave up 2 bases and V 0 bases, and 8 bases lay outside the gene matches. CDR1 and CDR2 from the germline V gene are SGHDT and YYEEEE. The CDR3 region is CASSLDFSGGIQETQYF. DNA of the CDR3: TGTGCCAGCAGCTTGGATTTCAGCGGGGGGATTCAAGAGACCCAGTACTTC.

The rearrangement links TRBV5-6 to TRBJ2-1; TRBD2 aligns across 8 bases. Germline values: CDR1 SGHDT, CDR2 YYEEEE. V trimming: 2 bases; J trimming: 0 bases; junction bases outside the gene matches: 4. The CDR3 spans 16 residues. CDR3 residues: CASSFGGASSYNEQFF. The CDR3, as DNA: TGTGCCAGCAGCTTCGGGGGGGCTAGCTCCTACAATGAGCAGTTCTTC.

V and J are TRBV27 and TRBJ2-5; 7 nucleotides agree with TRBD1. Trimming removed 7 bases from V and 2 bases from J; junction bases left unmatched: 4. Germline CDR1 reads MNHEY; CDR2 reads SMNVEV (reference sequence). This CDR3 is built from 13 residues. CDR3 nucleotide sequence: TGTGCCAGCAAAATGACAGGGCAAGAGACCCAGTACTTC. Protein: CASKMTGQETQYF.

The chain recombines TRBV7-3 with TRBJ2-6; possibly TRBD2 for D (5 bases). Trimming stripped 2 bases from V and 3 bases from J, with 8 bases between. This CDR3 is 15 amino acids long. From germline, CDR1 is SGHTA and CDR2 FQGTGA. The CDR3 DNA is TGTGCCAGCAGCTTAGAAGGAGGTGGGGCCAACGTCCTGACTTTC. Translating it yields CASSLEGGGANVLTF.

This clone was seen a few times. The J gene is TRBJ1-2, the V gene TRBV6-1; 8 bases map to TRBD1. In germline, CDR1 is MNHNS, CDR2 SASEGT. The CDR3 spans 15 residues. The ends lost 8 bases at V and 1 base at J; junction bases unmatched: 9. The CDR3 coding sequence is TGTGCCAGCCATCCCTCGACAGGGGATAACTATGGCTACACCTTC. It translates to CASHPSTGDNYGYTF.

This chain joins TRBV1 and TRBJ2-1; the table's D call, TRBD2, was not checked against the DNA. TRBV1 is flagged as a pseudogene. The CDR3 consists of 16 residues. The CDR3 loop is CTSSLKLAGGRNEQFF. The CDR3 region has the DNA TGCACCAGCAGCCTTAAACTAGCGGGGGGGCGGAATGAGCAGTTCTTC.

The chain uses TRBV2 and TRBJ2-7; tentative D call: TRBD1 (7 bases). From germline, CDR1 is SNHLY and CDR2 FYNNEI. CDR3 length: 14 residues. V gave up 9 bases and J gave up 5 bases, with 20 bases separating them. Here the CDR3 DNA reads TGTGCCAGTGGGTGGCAGGGGGGTCCGCACGAGCAGTACTTC. Residues: CASGWQGGPHEQYF.

This clone was counted between two and nine times. CDR3 loop: CASSDVEGYNEKLFF. The CDR3, as DNA: TGTGCCAGCAGTGACGTGGAGGGGTATAATGAAAAACTGTTTTTT. V usage is TRBV6-1 and J usage is TRBJ1-4, with D perhaps TRBD1 (5 bases). The ends were cut back, 3 bases at V and 4 bases at J, with 12 bases in the middle. The CDR3 sequence is 15 residues long. Germline CDR1 is MNHNS and CDR2 is SASEGT.

The rearrangement uses TRBV2 and TRBJ1-3, with D possibly matching TRBD1 (6 bases). In germline, CDR1 is SNHLY, CDR2 FYNNEI. Trimming cost V 7 bases and J 4 bases, with 23 bases left between them. The CDR3 is made up of 17 amino acids. This CDR3 is CASIRGETAAKGNTIYF. The CDR3 DNA sequence: TGTGCCAGCATCAGGGGAGAAACGGCGGCTAAGGGAAACACCATATATTTT.

The chain is built from TRBV20-1 and TRBJ2-1; 8 nucleotides agree with TRBD2. CDR1 and CDR2 from the germline V gene are DFQATT and SNEGSKA (reference sequence). The CDR3 spans 10 residues. CDR3 bases: TGCACCCCGGGGGGGCCGAAGCAGTTCTTC. It specifies CTPGGPKQFF.

The gene calls are TRBV19 and TRBJ2-2; D is undetermined. The ends were cut back, 6 bases at V and 0 bases at J, with 8 bases in the middle. CDR3 size: 14 residues. The germline CDR1 and CDR2 sequences are LNHDA and SQIVND (reference sequence). The CDR3 DNA sequence: TGTGCCAGTAGGATACCCGCGAACACCGGGGAGCTGTTTTTT. Protein product: CASRIPANTGELFF.

J is TRBJ1-4 and V is TRBV2, with 7 bases fitting TRBD1. Germline CDR1 and CDR2: SNHLY and FYNNEI. This CDR3 is 13 amino acids long. V was pared by 7 bases and J by 8 bases, with 7 bases of the junction left unmatched. CDR3 nucleotide sequence: TGTGCCAGCAAAAAGACAGGGAGGGAAAAACTGTTTTTT. Amino acids: CASKKTGREKLFF.